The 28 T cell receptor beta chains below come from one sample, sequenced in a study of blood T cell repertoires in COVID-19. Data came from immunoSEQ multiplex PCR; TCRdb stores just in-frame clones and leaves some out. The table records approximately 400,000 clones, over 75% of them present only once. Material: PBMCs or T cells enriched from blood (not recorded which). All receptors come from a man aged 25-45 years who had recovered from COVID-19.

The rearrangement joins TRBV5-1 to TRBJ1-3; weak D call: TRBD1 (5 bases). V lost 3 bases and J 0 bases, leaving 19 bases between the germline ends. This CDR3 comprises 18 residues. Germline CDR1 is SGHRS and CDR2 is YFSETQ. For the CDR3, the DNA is TGCGCCAGCAGCTCAGCGGGGGAAACCCGCCACTCTGGAAACACCATATATTTT. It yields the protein CASSSAGETRHSGNTIYF. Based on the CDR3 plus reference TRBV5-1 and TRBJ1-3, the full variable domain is KAGVTQTPRYLIKTRGQQVTLSCSPISGHRSVSWYQQTPGQGLQFLFEYFSETQRNKGNFPGRFSGRQFSNSRSEMNVSTLELGDSALYLCASSSAGETRHSGNTIYFGEGSWLTVV.

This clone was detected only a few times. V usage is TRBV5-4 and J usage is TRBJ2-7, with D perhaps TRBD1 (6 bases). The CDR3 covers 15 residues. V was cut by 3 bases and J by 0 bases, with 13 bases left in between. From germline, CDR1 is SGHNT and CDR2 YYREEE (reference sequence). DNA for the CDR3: TGTGCCAGCAGCTCCCCGCTGACAGGCTCCTACGAGCAGTACTTC. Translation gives CASSSPLTGSYEQYF.

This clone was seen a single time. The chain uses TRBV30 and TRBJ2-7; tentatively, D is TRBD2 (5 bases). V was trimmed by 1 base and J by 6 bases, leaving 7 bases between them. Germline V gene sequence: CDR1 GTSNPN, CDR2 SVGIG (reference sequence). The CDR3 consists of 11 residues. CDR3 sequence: CAWSAGIEQYF. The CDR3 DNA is TGTGCCTGGAGTGCGGGGATCGAGCAGTACTTC.

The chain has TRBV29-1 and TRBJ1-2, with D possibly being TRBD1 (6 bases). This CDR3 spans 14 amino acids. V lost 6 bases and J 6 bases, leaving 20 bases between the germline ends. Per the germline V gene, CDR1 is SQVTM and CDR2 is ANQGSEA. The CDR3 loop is CSVSVDRLGNGYTF. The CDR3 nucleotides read TGCAGCGTATCCGTCGACAGGTTGGGCAATGGCTACACCTTC. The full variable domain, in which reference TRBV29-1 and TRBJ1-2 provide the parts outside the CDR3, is SAVISQKPSRDICQRGTSLTIQCQVDSQVTMMFWYRQQPGQSLTLIATANQGSEATYESGFVIDKFPISRPNLTFSTLTVSNMSPEDSSIYLCSVSVDRLGNGYTFGSGTRLTVV.

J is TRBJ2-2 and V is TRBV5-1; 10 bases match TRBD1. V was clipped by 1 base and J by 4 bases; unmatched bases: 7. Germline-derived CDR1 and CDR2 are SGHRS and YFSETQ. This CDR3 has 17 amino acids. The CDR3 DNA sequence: TGCGCCAGCAGCTTGCAGGGACAGGGGACCTCCACCGGGGAGCTGTTTTTT. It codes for CASSLQGQGTSTGELFF.

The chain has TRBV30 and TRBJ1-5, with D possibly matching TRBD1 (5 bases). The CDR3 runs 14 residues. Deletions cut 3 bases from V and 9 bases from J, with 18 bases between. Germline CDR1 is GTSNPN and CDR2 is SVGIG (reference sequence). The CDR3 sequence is CAWSAAEGFRPQHF. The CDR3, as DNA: TGTGCCTGGAGCGCGGCGGAGGGGTTCAGGCCCCAGCATTTT.

This chain's CDR3 is CASSVLAARDEQYF. The CDR3 DNA follows: TGTGCCAGCAGCGTACTAGCGGCCCGAGACGAGCAGTACTTC. The V call is TRBV5-4, the J call TRBJ2-7; 8 bases fit TRBD2. From germline, CDR1 is SGHNT and CDR2 YYREEE (reference sequence). V lost 4 bases and J lost 5; bases outside the gene matches: 8. CDR3 size: 14 residues.

The CDR3 DNA is TGTGCCAGTAGTAAGACTAGCGGGAGGACAGATACGCAGTATTTT. Protein product: CASSKTSGRTDTQYF. The rearrangement uses TRBV19 and TRBJ2-3; 13 bases map to TRBD2. J lost 3 bases, V lost 4 bases, and 1 base had no gene match. Germline CDR1 reads LNHDA; CDR2 reads SQIVND (reference sequence). The CDR3 is 15 residues long.

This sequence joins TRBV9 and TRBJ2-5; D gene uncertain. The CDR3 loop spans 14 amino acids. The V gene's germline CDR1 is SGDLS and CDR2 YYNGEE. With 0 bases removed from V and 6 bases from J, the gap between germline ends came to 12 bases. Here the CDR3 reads CASSVGPPAQTQYF. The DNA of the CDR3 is TGTGCCAGCAGCGTAGGGCCCCCCGCCCAGACCCAGTACTTC.

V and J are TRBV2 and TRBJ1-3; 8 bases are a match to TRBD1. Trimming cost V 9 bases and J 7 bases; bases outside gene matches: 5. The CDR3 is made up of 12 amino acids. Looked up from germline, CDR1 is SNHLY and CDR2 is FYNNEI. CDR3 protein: CASGQGYNTIYF. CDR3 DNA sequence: TGTGCCAGTGGACAGGGTTATAACACCATATATTTT. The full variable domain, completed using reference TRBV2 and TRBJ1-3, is EPEVTQTPSHQVTQMGQEVILRCVPISNHLYFYWYRQILGQKVEFLVSFYNNEISEKSEIFDDQFSVERPDGSNFTLKIRSTKLEDSAMYFCASGQGYNTIYFGEGSWLTVV.

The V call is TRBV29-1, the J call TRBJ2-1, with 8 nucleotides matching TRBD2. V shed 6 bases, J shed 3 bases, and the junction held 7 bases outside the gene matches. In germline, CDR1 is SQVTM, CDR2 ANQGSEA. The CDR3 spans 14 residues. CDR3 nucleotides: TGCAGCGTCTGCTGGCGGGGGGTCTACAATGAGCAGTTCTTC. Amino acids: CSVCWRGVYNEQFF.

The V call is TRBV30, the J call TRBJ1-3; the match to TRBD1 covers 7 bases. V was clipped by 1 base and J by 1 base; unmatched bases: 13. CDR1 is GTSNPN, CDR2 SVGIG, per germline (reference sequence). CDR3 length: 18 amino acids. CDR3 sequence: CAWSDRGLPGISGNTIYF. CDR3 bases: TGTGCCTGGAGTGACAGGGGCCTTCCGGGAATTTCTGGAAACACCATATATTTT.

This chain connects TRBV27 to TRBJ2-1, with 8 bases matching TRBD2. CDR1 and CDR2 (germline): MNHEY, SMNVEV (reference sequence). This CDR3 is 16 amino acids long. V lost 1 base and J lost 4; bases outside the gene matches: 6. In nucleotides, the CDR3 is TGTGCCAGCAGTTTATTCGGGGGGGGCCCTTACAATGAGCAGTTCTTC. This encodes CASSLFGGGPYNEQFF.

The CDR3 protein is CAWSQRGVLTDTQYF. The DNA for the CDR3 is TGTGCCTGGAGCCAGCGGGGGGTGTTGACAGATACGCAGTATTTT. The chain employs TRBV30 and TRBJ2-3, with 9 nucleotides matching TRBD2. CDR1 GTSNPN and CDR2 SVGIG come from the germline V gene (reference sequence). CDR3 length equals 15 residues. V dropped 3 bases and J dropped 3; count of bases not matched to a gene: 7.

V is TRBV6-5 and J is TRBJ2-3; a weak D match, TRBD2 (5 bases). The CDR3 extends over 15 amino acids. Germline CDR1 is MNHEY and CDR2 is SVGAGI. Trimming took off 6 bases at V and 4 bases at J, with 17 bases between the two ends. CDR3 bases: TGTGCCAGCAGCCGGACGTCGGGGTTGGCAGATACGCAGTATTTT. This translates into CASSRTSGLADTQYF.

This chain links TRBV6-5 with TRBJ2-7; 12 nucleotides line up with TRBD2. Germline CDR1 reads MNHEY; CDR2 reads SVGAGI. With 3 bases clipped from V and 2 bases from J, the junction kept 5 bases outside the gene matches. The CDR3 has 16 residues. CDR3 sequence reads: CASSYLRTSGAYEQYF. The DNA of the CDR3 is TGTGCCAGCAGTTATTTGAGGACTAGCGGGGCCTACGAGCAGTACTTC.

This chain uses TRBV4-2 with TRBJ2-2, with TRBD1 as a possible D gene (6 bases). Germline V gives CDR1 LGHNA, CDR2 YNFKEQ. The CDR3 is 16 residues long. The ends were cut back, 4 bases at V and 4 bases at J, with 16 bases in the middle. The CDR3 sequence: CASSLGQKGATGELFF. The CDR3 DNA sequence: TGTGCCAGCAGCCTAGGACAGAAAGGGGCCACCGGGGAGCTGTTTTTT.

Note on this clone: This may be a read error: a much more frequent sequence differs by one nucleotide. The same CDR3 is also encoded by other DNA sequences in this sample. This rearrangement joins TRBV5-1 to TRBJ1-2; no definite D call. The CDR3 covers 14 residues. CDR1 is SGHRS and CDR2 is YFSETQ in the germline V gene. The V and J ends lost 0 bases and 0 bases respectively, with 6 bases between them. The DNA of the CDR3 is TGCGCCAGCAGCTTGGCCGGTGCTAACTATGGCTACACCTTC. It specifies CASSLAGANYGYTF.

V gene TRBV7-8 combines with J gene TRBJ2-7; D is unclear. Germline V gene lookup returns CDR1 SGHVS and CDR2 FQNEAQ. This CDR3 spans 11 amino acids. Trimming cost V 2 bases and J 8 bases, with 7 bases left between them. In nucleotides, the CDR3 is TGTGCCAGCAGCTTAACTGTACAGCAGTACTTC. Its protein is CASSLTVQQYF.

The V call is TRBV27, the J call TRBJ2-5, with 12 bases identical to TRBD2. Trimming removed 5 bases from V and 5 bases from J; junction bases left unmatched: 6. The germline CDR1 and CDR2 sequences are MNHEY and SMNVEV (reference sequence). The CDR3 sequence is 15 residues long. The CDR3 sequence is CASSQLAGGLETQYF. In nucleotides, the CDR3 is TGTGCCAGCAGTCAGCTAGCGGGGGGGCTGGAGACCCAGTACTTC.

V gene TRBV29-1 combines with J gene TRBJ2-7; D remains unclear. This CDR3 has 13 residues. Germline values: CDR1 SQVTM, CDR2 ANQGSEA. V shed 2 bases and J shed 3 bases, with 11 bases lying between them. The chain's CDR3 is CSVENPGYYEQYF. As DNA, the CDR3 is TGCAGCGTTGAAAACCCGGGTTACTACGAGCAGTACTTC.

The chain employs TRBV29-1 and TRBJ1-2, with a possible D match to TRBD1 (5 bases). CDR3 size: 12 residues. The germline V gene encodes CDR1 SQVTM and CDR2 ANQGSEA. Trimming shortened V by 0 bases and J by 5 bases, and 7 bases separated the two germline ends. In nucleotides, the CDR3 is TGCAGCGTTGAAGACGACAGTTATGGCTACACCTTC. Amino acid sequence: CSVEDDSYGYTF.

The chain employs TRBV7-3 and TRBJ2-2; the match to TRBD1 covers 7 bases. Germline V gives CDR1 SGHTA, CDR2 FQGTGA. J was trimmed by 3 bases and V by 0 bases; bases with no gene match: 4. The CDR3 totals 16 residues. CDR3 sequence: CASSLTGGSYTGELFF. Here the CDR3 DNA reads TGTGCCAGCAGCTTAACAGGGGGCAGCTACACCGGGGAGCTGTTTTTT.

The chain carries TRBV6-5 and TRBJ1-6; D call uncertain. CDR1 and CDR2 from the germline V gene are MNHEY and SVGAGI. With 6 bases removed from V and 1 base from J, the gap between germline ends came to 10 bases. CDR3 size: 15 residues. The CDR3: CASRTEASYNSPLHF. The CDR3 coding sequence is TGTGCCAGCAGAACGGAGGCGTCCTATAATTCACCCCTCCACTTT.

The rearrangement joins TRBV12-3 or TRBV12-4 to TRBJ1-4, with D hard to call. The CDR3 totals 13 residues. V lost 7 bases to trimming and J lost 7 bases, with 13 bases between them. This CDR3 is CASTDGAIEKLFF. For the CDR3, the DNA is TGTGCCAGCACCGACGGAGCGATTGAAAAACTGTTTTTT.

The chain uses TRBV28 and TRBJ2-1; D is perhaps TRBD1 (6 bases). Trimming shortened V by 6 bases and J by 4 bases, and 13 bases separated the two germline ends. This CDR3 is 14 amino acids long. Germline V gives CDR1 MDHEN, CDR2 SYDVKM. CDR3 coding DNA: TGTGCCAGCAGGATGGGGGACATTTACAATGAGCAGTTCTTC. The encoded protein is CASRMGDIYNEQFF.

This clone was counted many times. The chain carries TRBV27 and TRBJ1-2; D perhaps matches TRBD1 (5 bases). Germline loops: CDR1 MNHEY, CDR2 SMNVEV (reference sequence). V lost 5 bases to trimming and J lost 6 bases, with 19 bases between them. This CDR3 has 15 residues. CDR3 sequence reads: CASSLSFQGIDGYTF. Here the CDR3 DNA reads TGTGCCAGCAGTCTGTCATTTCAGGGTATCGATGGCTACACCTTC.

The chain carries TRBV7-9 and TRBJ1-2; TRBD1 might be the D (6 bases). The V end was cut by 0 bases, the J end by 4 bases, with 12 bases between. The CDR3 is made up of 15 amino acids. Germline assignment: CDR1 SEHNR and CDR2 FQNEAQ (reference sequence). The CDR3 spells CASSLAQDSLYGYTF. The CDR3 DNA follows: TGTGCCAGCAGCTTAGCGCAGGACAGCCTCTATGGCTACACCTTC.